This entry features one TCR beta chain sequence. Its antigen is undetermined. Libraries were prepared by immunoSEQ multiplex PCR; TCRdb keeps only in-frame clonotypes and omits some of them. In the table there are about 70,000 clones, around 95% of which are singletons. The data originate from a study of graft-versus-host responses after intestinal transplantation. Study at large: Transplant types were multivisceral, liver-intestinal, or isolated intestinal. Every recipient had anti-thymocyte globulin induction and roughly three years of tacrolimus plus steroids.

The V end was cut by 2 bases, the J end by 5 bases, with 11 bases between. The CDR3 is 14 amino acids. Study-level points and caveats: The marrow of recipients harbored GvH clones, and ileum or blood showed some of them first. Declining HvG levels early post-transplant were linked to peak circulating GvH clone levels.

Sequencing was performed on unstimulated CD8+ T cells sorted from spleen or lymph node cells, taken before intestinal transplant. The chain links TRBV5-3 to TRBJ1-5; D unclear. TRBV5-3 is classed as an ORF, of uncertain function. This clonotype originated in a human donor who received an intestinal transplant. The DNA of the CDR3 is TGTGCCAGAAGCTTAAAGACCCCCGATCAGCCCCAGCATTTT. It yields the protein CARSLKTPDQPQHF.